This T cell receptor beta chain came from a study of blood T cell repertoires in COVID-19. The overall study: Samples representing acute and convalescent COVID-19 were sourced from the United States, Italy and Spain.

Germline V gene sequence: CDR1 ENHRY, CDR2 SYGVKD. This CDR3 is 10 amino acids long. The repertoire was sequenced with immunoSEQ multiplex PCR; TCRdb's copy has only in-frame clones and lacks some. Here the sample spans roughly 63,000 clones, under 80% being singletons. This chain joins TRBV10-3 and TRBJ2-1; D might be TRBD1 (5 bases). The TCR originated in a human donor in a cohort sampled during active COVID-19. Sequencing was done on a sample of peripheral blood. The CDR3 loop reads CASGANEQFF. The CDR3 DNA reads TGTGCTTCTGGGGCCAATGAGCAGTTCTTC.